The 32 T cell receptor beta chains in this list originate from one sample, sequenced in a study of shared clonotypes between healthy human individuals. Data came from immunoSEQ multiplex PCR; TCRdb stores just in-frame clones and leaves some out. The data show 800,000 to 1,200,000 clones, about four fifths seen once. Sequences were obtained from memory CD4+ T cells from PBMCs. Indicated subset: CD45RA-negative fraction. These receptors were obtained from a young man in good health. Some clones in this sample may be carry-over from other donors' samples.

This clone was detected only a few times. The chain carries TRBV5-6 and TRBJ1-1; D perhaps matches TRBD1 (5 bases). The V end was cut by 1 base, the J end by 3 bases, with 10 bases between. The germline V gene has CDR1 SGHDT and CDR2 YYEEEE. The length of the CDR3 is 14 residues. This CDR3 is CASSLIGAYTEAFF. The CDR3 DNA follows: TGTGCCAGCAGCTTGATAGGGGCGTACACTGAAGCTTTCTTT.

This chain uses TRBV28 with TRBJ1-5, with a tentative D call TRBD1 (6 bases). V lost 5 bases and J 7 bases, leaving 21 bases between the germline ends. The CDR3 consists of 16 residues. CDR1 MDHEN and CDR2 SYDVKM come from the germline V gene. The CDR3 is CASSRGAAGAGQPQHF. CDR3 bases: TGTGCCAGCAGTCGGGGCGCCGCAGGGGCGGGACAGCCCCAGCATTTT.

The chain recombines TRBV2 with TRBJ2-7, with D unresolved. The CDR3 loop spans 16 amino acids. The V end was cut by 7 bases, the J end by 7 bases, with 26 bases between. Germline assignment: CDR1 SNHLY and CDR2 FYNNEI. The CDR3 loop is CASTKPTIIGVLEQYF. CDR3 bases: TGTGCCAGCACCAAACCCACTATAATCGGCGTTTTGGAGCAGTACTTC.

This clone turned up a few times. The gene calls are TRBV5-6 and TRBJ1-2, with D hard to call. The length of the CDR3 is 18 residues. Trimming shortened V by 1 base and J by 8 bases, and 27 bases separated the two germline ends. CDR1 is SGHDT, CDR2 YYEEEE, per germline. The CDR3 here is CASSLWVPDRAAPPGYTF. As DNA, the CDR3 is TGTGCCAGCAGCTTGTGGGTACCAGATCGGGCAGCGCCTCCCGGCTACACCTTC.

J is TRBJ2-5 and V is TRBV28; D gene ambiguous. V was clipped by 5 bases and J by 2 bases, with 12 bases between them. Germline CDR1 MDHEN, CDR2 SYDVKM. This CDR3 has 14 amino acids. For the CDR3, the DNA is TGTGCCAGCAGTCTCCTTGGCGGACAAGAGACCCAGTACTTC. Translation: CASSLLGGQETQYF.

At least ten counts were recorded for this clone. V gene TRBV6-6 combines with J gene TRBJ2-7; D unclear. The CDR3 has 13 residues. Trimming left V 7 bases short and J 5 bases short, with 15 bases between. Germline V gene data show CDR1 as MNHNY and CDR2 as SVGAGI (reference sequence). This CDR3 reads CASTPWPFNEQYF. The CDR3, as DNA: TGTGCCAGCACCCCATGGCCTTTTAACGAGCAGTACTTC.

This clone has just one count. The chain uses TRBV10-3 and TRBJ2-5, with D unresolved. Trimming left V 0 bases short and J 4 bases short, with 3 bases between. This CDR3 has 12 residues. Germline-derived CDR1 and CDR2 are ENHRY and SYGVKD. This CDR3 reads CAISESVETQYF. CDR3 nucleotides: TGTGCCATCAGTGAGTCTGTAGAGACCCAGTACTTC.

The CDR3 loop is CASSDGTGESRGYTF. In nucleotides, the CDR3 is TGTGCCAGCAGCGATGGGACAGGGGAGAGTCGAGGCTACACCTTC. The chain carries TRBV2 and TRBJ1-2; 10 positions agree with TRBD1. CDR3 length equals 15 residues. Germline assignment: CDR1 SNHLY and CDR2 FYNNEI. The J segment lost 8 bases and the V segment lost 6 bases, leaving 12 bases of the junction unmatched.

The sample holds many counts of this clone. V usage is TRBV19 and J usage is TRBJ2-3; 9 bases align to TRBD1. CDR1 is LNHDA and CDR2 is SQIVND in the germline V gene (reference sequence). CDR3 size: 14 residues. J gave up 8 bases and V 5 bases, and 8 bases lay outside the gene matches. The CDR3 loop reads CASSAAQGAGTQYF. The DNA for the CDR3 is TGTGCCAGTAGTGCCGCACAGGGGGCGGGTACGCAGTATTTT.

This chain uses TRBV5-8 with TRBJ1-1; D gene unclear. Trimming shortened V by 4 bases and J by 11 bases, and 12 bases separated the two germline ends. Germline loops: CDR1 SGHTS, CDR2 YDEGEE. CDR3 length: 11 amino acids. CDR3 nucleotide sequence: TGTGCCAGCAGCCGGGAGGCCGGCGCTTTCTTT. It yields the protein CASSREAGAFF.

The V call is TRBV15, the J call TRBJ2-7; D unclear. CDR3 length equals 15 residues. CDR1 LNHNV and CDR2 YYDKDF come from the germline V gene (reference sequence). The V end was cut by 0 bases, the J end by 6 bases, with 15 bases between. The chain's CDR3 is CATSRDMRPPSEQYF. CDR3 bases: TGTGCCACCAGCAGAGATATGAGGCCCCCCTCCGAGCAGTACTTC.

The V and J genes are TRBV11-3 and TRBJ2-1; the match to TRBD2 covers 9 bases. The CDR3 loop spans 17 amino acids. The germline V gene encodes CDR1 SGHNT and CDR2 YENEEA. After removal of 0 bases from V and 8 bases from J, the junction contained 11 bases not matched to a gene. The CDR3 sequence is CASSLDASTSGFYEQFF. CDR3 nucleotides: TGTGCCAGCAGCTTAGATGCTAGCACTAGCGGGTTTTATGAGCAGTTCTTC. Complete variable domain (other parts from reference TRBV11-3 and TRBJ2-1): EAGVVQSPRYKIIEKKQPVAFWCNPISGHNTLYWYLQNLGQGPELLIRYENEEAVDDSQLPKDRFSAERLKGVDSTLKIQPAELGDSAVYLCASSLDASTSGFYEQFFGPGTRLTVL.

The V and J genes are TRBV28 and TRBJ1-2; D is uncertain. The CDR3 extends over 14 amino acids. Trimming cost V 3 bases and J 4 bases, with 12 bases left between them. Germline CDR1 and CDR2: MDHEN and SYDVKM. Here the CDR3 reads CASSLVGSRYGYTF. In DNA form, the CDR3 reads TGTGCCAGCAGTTTGGTTGGCAGCCGCTATGGCTACACCTTC.

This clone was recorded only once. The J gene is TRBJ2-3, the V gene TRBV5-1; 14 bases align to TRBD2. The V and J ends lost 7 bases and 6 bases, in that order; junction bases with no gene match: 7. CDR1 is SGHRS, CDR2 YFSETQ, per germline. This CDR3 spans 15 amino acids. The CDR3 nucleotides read TGCGCCAGCGGCGGACTAGCGGGAGGTCCGGATACGCAGTATTTT. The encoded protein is CASGGLAGGPDTQYF.

The CDR3 sequence: CASSQKTGAEGYTF. CDR3 bases: TGTGCCAGCAGCCAGAAGACAGGGGCCGAGGGCTACACCTTC. The chain employs TRBV5-4 and TRBJ1-2; 8 nucleotides align to TRBD1. Trimming took 4 bases from V and 8 from J; bases not matched to a gene: 10. Germline CDR1 is SGHNT and CDR2 is YYREEE (reference sequence). The CDR3 spans 14 residues.

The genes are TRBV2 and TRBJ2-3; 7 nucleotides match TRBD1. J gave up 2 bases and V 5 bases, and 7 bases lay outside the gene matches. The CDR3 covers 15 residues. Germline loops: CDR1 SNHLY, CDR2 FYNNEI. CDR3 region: CASSLTGKNTDTQYF. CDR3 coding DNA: TGTGCCAGCAGTTTGACAGGGAAAAACACAGATACGCAGTATTTT.

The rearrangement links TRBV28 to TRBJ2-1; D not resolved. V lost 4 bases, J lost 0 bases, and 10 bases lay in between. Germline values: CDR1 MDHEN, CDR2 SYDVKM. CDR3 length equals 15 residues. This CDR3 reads CASSYDPSSYNEQFF. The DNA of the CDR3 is TGTGCCAGCAGTTACGACCCGAGCTCCTACAATGAGCAGTTCTTC.

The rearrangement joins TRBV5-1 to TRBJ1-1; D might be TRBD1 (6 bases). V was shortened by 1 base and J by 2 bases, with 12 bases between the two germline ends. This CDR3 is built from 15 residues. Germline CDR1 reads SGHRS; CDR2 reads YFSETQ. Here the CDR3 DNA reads TGCGCCAGCAGCTTGCGTGCAGGGGCAAACACTGAAGCTTTCTTT. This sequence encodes CASSLRAGANTEAFF.

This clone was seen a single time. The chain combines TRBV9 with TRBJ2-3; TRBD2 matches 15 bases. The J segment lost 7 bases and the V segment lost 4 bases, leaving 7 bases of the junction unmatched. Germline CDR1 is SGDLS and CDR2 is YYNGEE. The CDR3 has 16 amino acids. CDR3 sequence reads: CASSYRGTSGRYTQYF. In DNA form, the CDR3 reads TGTGCCAGCAGCTATAGGGGGACTAGCGGGAGGTATACGCAGTATTTT.

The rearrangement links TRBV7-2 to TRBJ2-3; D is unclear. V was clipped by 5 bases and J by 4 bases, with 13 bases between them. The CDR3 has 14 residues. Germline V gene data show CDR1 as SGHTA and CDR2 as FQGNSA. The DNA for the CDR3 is TGTGCCAGCAGCCAGAACGCTGGCCCAGATACGCAGTATTTT. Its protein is CASSQNAGPDTQYF.

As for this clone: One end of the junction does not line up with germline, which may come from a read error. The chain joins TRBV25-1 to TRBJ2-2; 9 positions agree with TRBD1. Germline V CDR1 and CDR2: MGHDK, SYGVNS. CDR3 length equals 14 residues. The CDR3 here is CASTDRGNTGEPFF. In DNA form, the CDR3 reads TGTGCCAGCACGGACAGGGGTAACACCGGGGAGCCGTTTTTT.

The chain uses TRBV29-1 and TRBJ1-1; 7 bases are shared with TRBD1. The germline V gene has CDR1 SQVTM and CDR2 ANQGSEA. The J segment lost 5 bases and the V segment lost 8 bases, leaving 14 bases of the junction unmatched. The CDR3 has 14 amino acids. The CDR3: CSFAITGVRTEAFF. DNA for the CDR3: TGCAGCTTTGCTATTACAGGGGTGAGGACTGAAGCTTTCTTT.

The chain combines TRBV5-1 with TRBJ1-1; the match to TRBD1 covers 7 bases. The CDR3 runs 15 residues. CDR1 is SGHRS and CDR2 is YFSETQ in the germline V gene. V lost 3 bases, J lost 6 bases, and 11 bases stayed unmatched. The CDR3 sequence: CASSSRTGRDAEAFF. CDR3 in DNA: TGCGCCAGCAGCTCCCGGACAGGTCGGGACGCTGAAGCTTTCTTT.

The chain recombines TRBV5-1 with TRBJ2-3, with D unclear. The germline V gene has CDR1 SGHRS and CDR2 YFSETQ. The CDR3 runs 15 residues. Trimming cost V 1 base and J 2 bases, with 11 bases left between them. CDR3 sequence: CASSLSYYPTDTQYF. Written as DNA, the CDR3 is TGCGCCAGCAGCTTGAGCTACTACCCCACAGATACGCAGTATTTT.

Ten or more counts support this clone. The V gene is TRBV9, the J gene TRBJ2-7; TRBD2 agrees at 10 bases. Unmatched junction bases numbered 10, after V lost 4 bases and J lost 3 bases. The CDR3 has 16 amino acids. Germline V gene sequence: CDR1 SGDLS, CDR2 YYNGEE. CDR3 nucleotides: TGTGCCAGCAGCCCCTATAGACTAGCGGGTTTCTACGAGCAGTACTTC. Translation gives CASSPYRLAGFYEQYF. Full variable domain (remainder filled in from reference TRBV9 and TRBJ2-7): DSGVTQTPKHLITATGQRVTLRCSPRSGDLSVYWYQQSLDQGLQFLIQYYNGEERAKGNILERFSAQQFPDLHSELNLSSLELGDSALYFCASSPYRLAGFYEQYFGPGTRLTVT.

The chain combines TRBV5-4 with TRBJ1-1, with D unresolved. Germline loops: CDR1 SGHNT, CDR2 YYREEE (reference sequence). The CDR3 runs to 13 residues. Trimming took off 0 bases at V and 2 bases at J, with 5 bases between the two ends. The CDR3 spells CASSLDVNTEAFF. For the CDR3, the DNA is TGTGCCAGCAGCTTGGATGTTAACACTGAAGCTTTCTTT.

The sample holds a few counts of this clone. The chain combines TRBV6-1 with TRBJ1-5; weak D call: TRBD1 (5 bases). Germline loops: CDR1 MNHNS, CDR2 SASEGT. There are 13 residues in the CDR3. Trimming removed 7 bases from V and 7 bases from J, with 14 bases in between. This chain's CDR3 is CASNPTDRQPQHF. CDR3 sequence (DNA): TGTGCCAGCAACCCGACAGATAGACAGCCCCAGCATTTT.

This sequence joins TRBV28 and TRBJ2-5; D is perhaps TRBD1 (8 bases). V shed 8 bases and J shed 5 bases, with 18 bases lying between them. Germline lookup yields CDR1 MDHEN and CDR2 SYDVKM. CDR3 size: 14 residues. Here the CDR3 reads CASGYRGGSETQYF. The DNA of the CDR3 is TGTGCCAGCGGATACAGGGGGGGCAGTGAGACCCAGTACTTC. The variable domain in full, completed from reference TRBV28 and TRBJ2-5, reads DVKVTQSSRYLVKRTGEKVFLECVQDMDHENMFWYRQDPGLGLRLIYFSYDVKMKEKGDIPEGYSVSREKKERFSLILESASTNQTSMYLCASGYRGGSETQYFGPGTRLLVL.

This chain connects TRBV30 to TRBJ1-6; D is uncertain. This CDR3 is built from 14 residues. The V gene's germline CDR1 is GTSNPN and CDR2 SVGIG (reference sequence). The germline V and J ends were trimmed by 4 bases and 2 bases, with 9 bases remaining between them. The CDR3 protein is CAWTGITYNSPLHF. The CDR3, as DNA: TGTGCCTGGACGGGGATTACCTATAATTCACCCCTCCACTTT.

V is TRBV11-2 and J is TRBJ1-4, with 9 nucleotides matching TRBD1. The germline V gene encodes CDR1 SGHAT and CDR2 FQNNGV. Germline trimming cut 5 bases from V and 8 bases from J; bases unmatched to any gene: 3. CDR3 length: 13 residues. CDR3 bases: TGTGCCAGCAGCCCGGGACAGGGCGAAAAACTGTTTTTT. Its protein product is CASSPGQGEKLFF.

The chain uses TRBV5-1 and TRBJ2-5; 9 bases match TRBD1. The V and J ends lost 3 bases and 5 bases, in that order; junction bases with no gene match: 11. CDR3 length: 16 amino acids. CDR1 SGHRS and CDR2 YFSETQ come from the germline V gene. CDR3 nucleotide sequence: TGCGCCAGCAGCTCCGGGACAGGGAATTTTTGGGAGACCCAGTACTTC. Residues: CASSSGTGNFWETQYF.

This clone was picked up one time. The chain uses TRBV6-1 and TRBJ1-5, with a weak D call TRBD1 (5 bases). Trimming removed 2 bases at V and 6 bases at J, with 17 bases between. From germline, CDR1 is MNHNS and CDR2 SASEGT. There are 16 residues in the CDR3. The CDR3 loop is CASSERSGGGSQPQHF. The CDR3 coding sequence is TGTGCCAGCAGTGAACGATCGGGGGGAGGTAGTCAGCCCCAGCATTTT.